This TCR beta chain was sequenced during a study of chemoradiotherapy in HPV16-positive cancers. This clone was recorded a few times. Antigen specificity is unknown. Samples were taken several times over chemoradiotherapy. This CDR3 region has 14 residues. Germline assignment: CDR1 KGHSH and CDR2 LQKENI. V lost 4 bases and J lost 5; bases outside the gene matches: 7. Sequencing used immunoSEQ multiplex PCR; TCRdb keeps in-frame clones, though not all of them. The sample has about 11,000 clones; about 77% are singletons. Overall study results and limits: Only a couple of HPV16-positive patients supplied the functional HPV-specificity definition.

The chain has TRBV18 and TRBJ1-2; TRBD1 matches 7 bases. This receptor was obtained from a human donor with HPV-associated anogenital cancer. Collection took place from a patient who underwent chemoradiotherapy. The CDR3 is CASSLSGQKYGYTF. CDR3 nucleotides: TGTGCCAGCTCACTATCGGGACAGAAATATGGCTACACCTTC.